The 7 T cell receptor beta chains given below trace back to one sample, sequenced in a study of blood T cell repertoires in COVID-19. Sequenced by immunoSEQ multiplex PCR; TCRdb stores in-frame clones only, minus some. Here the sample spans tens of thousands of clones, roughly 88% being singletons. Sequencing was carried out using peripheral blood. All receptors come from a human donor in a cohort sampled during active COVID-19. The donor label of this sample is uncertain.

This chain connects TRBV7-8 to TRBJ1-1, with D tentatively TRBD1 (6 bases). CDR3 length: 15 residues. The ends were cut back, 5 bases at V and 3 bases at J, with 16 bases in the middle. In germline, CDR1 is SGHVS, CDR2 FQNEAQ. CDR3 loop: CASSPQQGDYTEAFF. The CDR3 nucleotides read TGTGCCAGCAGCCCGCAACAGGGAGACTACACTGAAGCTTTCTTT.

This clone has only a few counts. CDR3 loop: CATSREGRGSYEQYF. The CDR3 nucleotides read TGTGCCACCAGCAGAGAGGGGAGGGGCTCCTACGAGCAGTACTTC. V usage is TRBV15 and J usage is TRBJ2-7; 7 bases align to TRBD2. Germline V lookup: CDR1 LNHNV, CDR2 YYDKDF (reference sequence). V shed 0 bases, J shed 0 bases, and the junction held 2 bases outside the gene matches. The CDR3 spans 15 residues.

This clone was seen only once. This sequence joins TRBV14 and TRBJ2-7; TRBD2 agrees at 9 bases. Losses at the gene ends were 9 bases for V and 4 bases for J; bases not matched to a gene: 19. Germline V lookup: CDR1 SGHDN, CDR2 FVKESK. The CDR3 extends over 17 amino acids. CDR3: CASHGGPAAGGRYEQYF. In DNA form, the CDR3 reads TGTGCCAGTCACGGCGGGCCAGCGGCGGGGGGGAGGTACGAGCAGTACTTC.

This clone was seen a handful of times. The chain is built from TRBV19 and TRBJ2-3; the match to TRBD2 covers 14 bases. CDR1 is LNHDA and CDR2 is SQIVND in the germline V gene (reference sequence). Unmatched junction bases numbered 11, after V lost 11 bases and J lost 4 bases. CDR3 length equals 16 residues. The CDR3 nucleotides read TGTGCCTCGAGGCGGACTAGCGGGGGGAGGTCAGATACGCAGTATTTT. Protein: CASRRTSGGRSDTQYF.

The genes are TRBV5-4 and TRBJ2-1, with a possible D match to TRBD2 (6 bases). The CDR3 extends over 15 amino acids. Germline-derived CDR1 and CDR2 are SGHNT and YYREEE (reference sequence). The germline V and J ends were trimmed by 2 bases and 2 bases, with 11 bases remaining between them. The CDR3 sequence is CASSFGGETYNEQFF. The CDR3 nucleotides are TGTGCCAGCAGCTTTGGCGGGGAAACCTACAATGAGCAGTTCTTC.

The chain joins TRBV15 to TRBJ1-3, with 8 bases aligning to TRBD1. Germline V gene lookup returns CDR1 LNHNV and CDR2 YYDKDF (reference sequence). The CDR3 spans 15 residues. Trimming cost V 3 bases and J 4 bases; bases outside gene matches: 5. The CDR3 DNA sequence: TGTGCCACCAGCAGGGGCGGACAGGGAGGAAACACCATATATTTT. Its translation: CATSRGGQGGNTIYF.

The chain uses TRBV2 and TRBJ2-2; possible D gene TRBD1, 6 bases. Germline CDR1 SNHLY, CDR2 FYNNEI. V was pared by 6 bases and J by 4 bases, with 12 bases between. This CDR3 has 14 amino acids. The CDR3 DNA is TGTGCCAGCAGAAGAGGGGGAGTCACCGGGGAGCTGTTTTTT. Translated: CASRRGGVTGELFF.